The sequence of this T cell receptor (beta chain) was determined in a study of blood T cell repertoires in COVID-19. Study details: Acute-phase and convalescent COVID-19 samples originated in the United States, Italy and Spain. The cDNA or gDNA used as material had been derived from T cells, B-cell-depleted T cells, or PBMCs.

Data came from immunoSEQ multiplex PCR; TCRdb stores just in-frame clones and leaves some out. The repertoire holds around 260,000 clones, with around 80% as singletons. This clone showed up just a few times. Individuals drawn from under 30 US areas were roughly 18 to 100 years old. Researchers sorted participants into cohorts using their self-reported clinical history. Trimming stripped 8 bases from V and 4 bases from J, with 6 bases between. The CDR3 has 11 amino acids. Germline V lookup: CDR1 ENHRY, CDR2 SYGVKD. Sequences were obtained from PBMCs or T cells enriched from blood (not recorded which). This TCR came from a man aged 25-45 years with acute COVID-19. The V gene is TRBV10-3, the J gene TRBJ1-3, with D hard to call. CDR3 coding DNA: TGTGCCATCTCTACCGGAAACACCATATATTTT. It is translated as CAISTGNTIYF.